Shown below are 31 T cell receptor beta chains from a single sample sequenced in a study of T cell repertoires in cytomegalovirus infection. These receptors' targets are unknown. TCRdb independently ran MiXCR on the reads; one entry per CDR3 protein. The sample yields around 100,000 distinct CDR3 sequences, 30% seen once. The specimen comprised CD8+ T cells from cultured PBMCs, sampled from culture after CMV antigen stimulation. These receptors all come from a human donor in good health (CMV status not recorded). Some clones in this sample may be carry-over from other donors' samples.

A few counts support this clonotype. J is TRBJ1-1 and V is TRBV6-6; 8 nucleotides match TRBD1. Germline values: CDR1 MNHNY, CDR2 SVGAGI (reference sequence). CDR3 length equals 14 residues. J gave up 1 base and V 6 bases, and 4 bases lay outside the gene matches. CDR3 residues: CASRPTGGNTEAFF. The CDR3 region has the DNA TGTGCCAGCAGACCCACAGGGGGGAACACTGAAGCTTTCTTT.

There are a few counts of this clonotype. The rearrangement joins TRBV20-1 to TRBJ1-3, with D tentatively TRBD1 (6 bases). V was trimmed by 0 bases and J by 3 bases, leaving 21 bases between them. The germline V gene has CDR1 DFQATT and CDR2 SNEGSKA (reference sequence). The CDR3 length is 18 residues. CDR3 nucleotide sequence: TGCAGTGCTAGAGACCTAGGTGGGGGCAGGGGAGTTGGAAACACCATATATTTT. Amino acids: CSARDLGGGRGVGNTIYF.

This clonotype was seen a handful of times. The CDR3 DNA follows: TGTGCCAGCAGCTTAAGGGCCGGGCCCGGGGAGCTGTTTTTT. Translating gives CASSLRAGPGELFF. V gene TRBV7-3 combines with J gene TRBJ2-2; the D is unclear. Germline CDR1 SGHTA, CDR2 FQGTGA. CDR3 length: 14 amino acids. Between the trimmed V and J ends, which lost 1 base and 6 bases, there was a span of 9 bases.

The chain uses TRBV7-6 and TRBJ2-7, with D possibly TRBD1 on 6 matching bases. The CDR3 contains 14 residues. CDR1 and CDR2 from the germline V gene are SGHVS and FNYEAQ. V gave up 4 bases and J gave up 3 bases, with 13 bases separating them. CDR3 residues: CASSSHEGVYEQYF. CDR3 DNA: TGTGCCAGCAGCTCCCACGAGGGGGTCTACGAGCAGTACTTC.

The CDR3 sequence: CASSPRTVSREQYF. DNA for the CDR3: TGTGCCAGCAGTCCGCGGACAGTTTCGCGTGAGCAGTACTTC. The chain links TRBV27 to TRBJ2-7, with D tentatively TRBD1 (6 bases). The CDR3 is made up of 14 amino acids. The germline V and J ends were trimmed by 5 bases and 7 bases, with 18 bases remaining between them. The germline V gene has CDR1 MNHEY and CDR2 SMNVEV (reference sequence).

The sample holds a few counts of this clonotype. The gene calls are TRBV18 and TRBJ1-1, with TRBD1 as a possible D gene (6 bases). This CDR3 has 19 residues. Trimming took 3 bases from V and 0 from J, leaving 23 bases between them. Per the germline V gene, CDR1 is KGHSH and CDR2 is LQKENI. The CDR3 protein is CASSPANRASRQMNTEAFF. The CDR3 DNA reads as TGTGCCAGCTCACCCGCCAACAGGGCCAGCAGACAGATGAACACTGAAGCTTTCTTT.

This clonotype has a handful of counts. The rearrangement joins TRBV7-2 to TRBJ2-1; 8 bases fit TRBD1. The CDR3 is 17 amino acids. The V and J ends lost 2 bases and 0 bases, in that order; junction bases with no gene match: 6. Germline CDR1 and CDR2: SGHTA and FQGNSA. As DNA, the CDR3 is TGTGCCAGCAGCTTATTCCCGGGACAGGCCTCCTACAATGAGCAGTTCTTC. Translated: CASSLFPGQASYNEQFF.

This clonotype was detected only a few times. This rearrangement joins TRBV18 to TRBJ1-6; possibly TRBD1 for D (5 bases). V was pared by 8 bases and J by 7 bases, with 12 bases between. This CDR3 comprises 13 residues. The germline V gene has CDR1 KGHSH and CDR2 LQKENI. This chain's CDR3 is CASASGTNSPLHF. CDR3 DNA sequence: TGTGCCAGCGCCTCCGGGACCAATTCACCCCTCCACTTT.

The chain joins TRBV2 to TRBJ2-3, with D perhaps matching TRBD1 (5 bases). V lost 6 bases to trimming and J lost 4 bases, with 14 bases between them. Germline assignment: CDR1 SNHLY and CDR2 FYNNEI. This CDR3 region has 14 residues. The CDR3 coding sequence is TGTGCCAGCAGCGTCCCTGGGGCATCAGATACGCAGTATTTT. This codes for CASSVPGASDTQYF.

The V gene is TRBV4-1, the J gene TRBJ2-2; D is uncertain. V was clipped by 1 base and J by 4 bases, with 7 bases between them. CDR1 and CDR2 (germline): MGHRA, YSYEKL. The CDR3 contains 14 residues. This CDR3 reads CASSQGTVTGELFF. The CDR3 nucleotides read TGCGCCAGCAGCCAAGGAACGGTCACCGGGGAGCTGTTTTTT.

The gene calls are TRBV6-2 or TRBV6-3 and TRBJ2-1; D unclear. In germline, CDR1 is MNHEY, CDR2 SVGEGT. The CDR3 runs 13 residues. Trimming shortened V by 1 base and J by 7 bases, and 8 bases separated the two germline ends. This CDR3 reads CASSYFPGNEQFF. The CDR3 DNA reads TGTGCCAGCAGTTACTTCCCAGGAAATGAGCAGTTCTTC.

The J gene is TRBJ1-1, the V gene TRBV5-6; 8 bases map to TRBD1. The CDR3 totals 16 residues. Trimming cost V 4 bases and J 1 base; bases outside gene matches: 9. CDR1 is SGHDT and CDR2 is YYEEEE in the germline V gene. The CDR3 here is CASSPILGQENTEAFF. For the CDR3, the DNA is TGTGCCAGCAGCCCCATACTGGGACAGGAGAACACTGAAGCTTTCTTT.

CDR3 bases: TGTGCCAGCAGCTTAGTGGGGGACGGATGGGACGAGCAGTACTTC. Translated: CASSLVGDGWDEQYF. The chain couples TRBV7-9 to TRBJ2-7; D might be TRBD1 or TRBD2, each matching 5 bases. Germline V gives CDR1 SEHNR, CDR2 FQNEAQ (reference sequence). This CDR3 has 15 residues. V lost 1 base and J lost 5, with 15 bases in between.

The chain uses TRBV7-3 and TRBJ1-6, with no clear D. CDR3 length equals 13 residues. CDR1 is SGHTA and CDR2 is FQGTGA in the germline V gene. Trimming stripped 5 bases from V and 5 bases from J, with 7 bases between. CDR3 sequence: CASSMDDNSPLHF. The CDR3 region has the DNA TGTGCCAGCAGCATGGATGATAATTCACCCCTCCACTTT. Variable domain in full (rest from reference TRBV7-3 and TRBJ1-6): GAGVSQTPSNKVTEKGKYVELRCDPISGHTALYWYRQSLGQGPEFLIYFQGTGAADDSGLPNDRFFAVRPEGSVSTLKIQRTERGDSAVYLCASSMDDNSPLHFGNGTRLTVT.

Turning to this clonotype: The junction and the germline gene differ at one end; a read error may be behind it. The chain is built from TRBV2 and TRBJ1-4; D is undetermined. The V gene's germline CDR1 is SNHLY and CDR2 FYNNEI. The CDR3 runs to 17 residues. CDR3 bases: TGTGCCAGCACCTCCCCAGGTGGTCCGGCTGTTGAAAAACTCCTAAAATTT. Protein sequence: CASTSPGGPAVEKLLKF.

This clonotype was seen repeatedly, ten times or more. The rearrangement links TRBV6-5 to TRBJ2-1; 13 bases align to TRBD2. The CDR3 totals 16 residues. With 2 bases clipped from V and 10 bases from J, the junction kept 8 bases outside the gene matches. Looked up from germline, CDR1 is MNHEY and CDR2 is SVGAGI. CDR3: CASSYGLAGVLAEQFF. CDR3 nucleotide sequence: TGTGCCAGCAGTTACGGACTAGCGGGGGTCCTGGCAGAGCAGTTCTTC.

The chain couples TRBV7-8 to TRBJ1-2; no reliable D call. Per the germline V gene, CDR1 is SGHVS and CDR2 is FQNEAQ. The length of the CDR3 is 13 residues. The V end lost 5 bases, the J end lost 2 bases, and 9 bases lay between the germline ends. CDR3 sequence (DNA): TGTGCCAGCAGCGGACCGATAAACTATGGCTACACCTTC. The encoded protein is CASSGPINYGYTF.

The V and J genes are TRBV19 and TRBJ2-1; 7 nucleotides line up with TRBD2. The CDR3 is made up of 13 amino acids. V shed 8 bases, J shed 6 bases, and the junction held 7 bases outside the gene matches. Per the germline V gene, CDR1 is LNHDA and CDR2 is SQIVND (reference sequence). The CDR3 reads CASGTGTINEQFF. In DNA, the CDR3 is TGTGCCAGTGGAACCGGGACTATCAATGAGCAGTTCTTC.

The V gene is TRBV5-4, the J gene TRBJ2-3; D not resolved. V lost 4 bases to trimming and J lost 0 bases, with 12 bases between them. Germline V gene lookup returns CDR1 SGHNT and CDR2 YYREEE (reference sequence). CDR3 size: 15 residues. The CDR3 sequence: CASSHRRTSTDTQYF. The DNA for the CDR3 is TGTGCCAGCAGCCATAGGAGAACTAGCACAGATACGCAGTATTTT.

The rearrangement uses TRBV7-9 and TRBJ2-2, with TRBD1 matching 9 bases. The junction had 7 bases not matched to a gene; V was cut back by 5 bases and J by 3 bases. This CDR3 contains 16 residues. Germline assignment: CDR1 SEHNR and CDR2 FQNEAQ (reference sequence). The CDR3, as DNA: TGTGCCAGCAGCCCAGGACAGGGGACGGACACCGGGGAGCTGTTTTTT. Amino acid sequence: CASSPGQGTDTGELFF.

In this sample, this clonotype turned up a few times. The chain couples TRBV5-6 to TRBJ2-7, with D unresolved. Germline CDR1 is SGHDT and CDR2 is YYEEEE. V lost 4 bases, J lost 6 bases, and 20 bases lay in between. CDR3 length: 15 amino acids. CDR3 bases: TGTGCCAGCAGCGAAATTAGGGATTCCCCGGGCGAGCAGTACTTC. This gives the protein CASSEIRDSPGEQYF.

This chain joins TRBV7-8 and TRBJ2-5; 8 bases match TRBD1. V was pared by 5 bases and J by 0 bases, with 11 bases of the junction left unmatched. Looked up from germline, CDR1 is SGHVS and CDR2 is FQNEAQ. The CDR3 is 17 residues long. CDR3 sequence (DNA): TGTGCCAGCAGCCTAGGACAGGGTTCTCTCTACCAAGAGACCCAGTACTTC. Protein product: CASSLGQGSLYQETQYF.

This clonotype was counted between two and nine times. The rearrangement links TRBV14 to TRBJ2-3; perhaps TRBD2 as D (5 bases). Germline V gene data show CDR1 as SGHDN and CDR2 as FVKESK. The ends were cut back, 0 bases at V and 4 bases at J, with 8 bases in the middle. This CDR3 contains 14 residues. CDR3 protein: CASSQDRGADTQYF. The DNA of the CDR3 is TGTGCCAGCAGCCAAGATCGGGGAGCAGATACGCAGTATTTT.

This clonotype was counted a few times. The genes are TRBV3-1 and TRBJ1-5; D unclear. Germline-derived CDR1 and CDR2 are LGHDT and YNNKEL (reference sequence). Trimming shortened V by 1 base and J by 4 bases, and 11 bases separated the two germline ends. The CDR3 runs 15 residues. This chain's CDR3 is CASSQALTNNQPQHF. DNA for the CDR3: TGTGCCAGCAGCCAAGCATTGACAAATAATCAGCCCCAGCATTTT.

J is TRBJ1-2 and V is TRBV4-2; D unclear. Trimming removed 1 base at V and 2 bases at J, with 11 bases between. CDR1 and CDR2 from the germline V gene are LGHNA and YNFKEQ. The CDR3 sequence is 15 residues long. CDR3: CASSQAPPRNYGYTF. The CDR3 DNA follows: TGTGCCAGCAGCCAAGCGCCCCCCAGAAACTATGGCTACACCTTC.

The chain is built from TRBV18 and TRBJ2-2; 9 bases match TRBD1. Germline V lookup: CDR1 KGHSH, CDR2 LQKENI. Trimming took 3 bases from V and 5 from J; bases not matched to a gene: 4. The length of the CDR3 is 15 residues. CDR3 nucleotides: TGTGCCAGCTCACCGACAGGGGGATTTACCGGGGAGCTGTTTTTT. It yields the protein CASSPTGGFTGELFF. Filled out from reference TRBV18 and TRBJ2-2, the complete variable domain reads NAGVMQNPRHLVRRRGQEARLRCSPMKGHSHVYWYRQLPEEGLKFMVYLQKENIIDESGMPKERFSAEFPKEGPSILRIQQVVRGDSAAYFCASSPTGGFTGELFFGEGSRLTVL.

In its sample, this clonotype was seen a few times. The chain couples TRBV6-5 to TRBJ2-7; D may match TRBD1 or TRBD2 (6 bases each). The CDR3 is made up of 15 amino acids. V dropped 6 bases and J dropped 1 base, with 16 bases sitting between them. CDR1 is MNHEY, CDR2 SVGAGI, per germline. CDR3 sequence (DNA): TGTGCCAGCAGGAATAAAGGGGGGCCTTCCTACGAGCAGTACTTC. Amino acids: CASRNKGGPSYEQYF.

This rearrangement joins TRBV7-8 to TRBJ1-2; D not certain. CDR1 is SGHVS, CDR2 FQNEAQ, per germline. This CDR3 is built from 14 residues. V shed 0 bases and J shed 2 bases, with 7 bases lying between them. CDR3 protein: CASSLALGNYGYTF. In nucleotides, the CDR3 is TGTGCCAGCAGCTTAGCGCTGGGGAACTATGGCTACACCTTC.

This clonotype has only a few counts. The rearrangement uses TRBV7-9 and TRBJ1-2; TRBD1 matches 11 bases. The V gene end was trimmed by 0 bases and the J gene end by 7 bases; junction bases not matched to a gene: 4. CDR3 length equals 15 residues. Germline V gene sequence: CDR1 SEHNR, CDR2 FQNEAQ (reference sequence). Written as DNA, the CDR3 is TGTGCCAGCAGCTTAGCAGGACAGGGGGCCGCTGGCTACACCTTC. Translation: CASSLAGQGAAGYTF.

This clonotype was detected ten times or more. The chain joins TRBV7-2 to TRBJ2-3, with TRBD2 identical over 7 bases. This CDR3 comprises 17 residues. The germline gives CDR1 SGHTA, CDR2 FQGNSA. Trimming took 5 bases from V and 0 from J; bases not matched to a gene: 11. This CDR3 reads CASSPITSATSTDTQYF. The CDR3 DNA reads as TGTGCCAGCAGCCCTATCACTAGCGCAACTAGCACAGATACGCAGTATTTT.

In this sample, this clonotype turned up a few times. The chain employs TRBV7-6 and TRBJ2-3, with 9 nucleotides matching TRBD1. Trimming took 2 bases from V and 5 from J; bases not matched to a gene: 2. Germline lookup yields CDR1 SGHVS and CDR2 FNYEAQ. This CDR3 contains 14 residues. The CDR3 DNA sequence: TGTGCCAGCAGCTTAACAGGGGGCATAGATACGCAGTATTTT. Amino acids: CASSLTGGIDTQYF.